This T cell receptor beta chain was sequenced in a study of blood T cells in healthy people across ages. The CDR3 covers 16 residues. Unmatched junction bases numbered 8, after V lost 4 bases and J lost 1 base. The germline V gene has CDR1 SGHRS and CDR2 YFSETQ. This clonotype was picked up a small number of times. The use of a sample-barcoded 5' primer and a J-beta primer mix characterized a second PCR of about 6 to 12 cycles. A single record per CDR3 protein comes from TCRdb applying MiXCR to the 5' RACE reads. The sample carries 2 million or so distinct CDR3 sequences, approximately 50% recorded once. Each donor gave approximately 9.5 milliliters of peripheral blood.

The rearrangement joins TRBV5-1 to TRBJ1-2; TRBD1 matches 9 bases. This receptor was identified in a woman aged 40 to 50 in good health. Sequencing input: blood. CDR3 amino acids: CASSPGQGSRNYGYTF. The CDR3 DNA reads TGCGCCAGCAGCCCGGGACAGGGCAGTCGTAACTATGGCTACACCTTC.